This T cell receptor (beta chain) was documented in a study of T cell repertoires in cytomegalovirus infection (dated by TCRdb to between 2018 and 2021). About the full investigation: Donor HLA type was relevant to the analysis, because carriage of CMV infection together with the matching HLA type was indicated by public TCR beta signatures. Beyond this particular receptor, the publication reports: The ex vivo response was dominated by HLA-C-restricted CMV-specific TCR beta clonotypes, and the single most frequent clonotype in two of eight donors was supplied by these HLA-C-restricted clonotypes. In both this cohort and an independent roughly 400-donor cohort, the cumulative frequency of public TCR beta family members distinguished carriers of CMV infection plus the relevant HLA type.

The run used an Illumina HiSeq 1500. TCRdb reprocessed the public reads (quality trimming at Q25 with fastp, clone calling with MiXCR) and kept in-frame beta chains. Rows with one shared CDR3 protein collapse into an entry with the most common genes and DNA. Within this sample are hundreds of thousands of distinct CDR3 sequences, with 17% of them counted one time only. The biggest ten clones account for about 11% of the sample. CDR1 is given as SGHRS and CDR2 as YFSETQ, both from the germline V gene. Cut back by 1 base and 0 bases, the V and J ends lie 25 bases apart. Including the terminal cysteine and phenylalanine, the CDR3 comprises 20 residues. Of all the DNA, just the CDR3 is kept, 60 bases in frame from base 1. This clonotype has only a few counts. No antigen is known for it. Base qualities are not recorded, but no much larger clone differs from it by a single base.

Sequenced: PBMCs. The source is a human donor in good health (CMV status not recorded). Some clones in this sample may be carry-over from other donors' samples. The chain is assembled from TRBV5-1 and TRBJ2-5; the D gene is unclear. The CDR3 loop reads CASSLLVAGSSPRYQETQYF. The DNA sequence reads TGCGCCAGCAGCTTGCTCGTGGCAGGATCATCCCCGAGGTACCAAGAGACCCAGTACTTC.